The text below deals with one T cell receptor beta chain. Its antigen is as yet unknown. V lost 4 bases, J lost 2 bases, and 5 bases stayed unmatched. The CDR3 runs to 14 residues. Germline CDR1 and CDR2: SGHRS and YFSETQ. This record belongs to a study of cytotoxic CD8 clonotypes in ibrutinib-treated CLL. For the study at large: Each sample contained, on average, approximately 230,000 productive templates and 94,000 or so productive rearrangements. Overall study findings and caveats: Clonality increased with ibrutinib response but returned toward baseline at progression. Sampling times, which were not matched between the groups, differed between sustained-remission patients and progressing patients.

Investigators sourced about 2 micrograms of genomic DNA from cryopreserved PBMCs for TCR beta libraries. The table came from immunoSEQ multiplex PCR; TCRdb's copy has only in-frame clones and leaves some out. The table has about 60,000 clones, around 52% seen once; the top ten hold about 24%. Sample: PBMCs, taken at disease progression, from a patient treated with ibrutinib. The chain couples TRBV5-1 to TRBJ2-7; 8 nucleotides line up with TRBD1. This TCR was sampled from a human donor with chronic lymphocytic leukemia. This CDR3 is CASSPGTGAYEQYF. Here the CDR3 DNA reads TGCGCCAGCAGCCCAGGGACAGGAGCCTACGAGCAGTACTTC.